A selection of T cell receptor beta chains follows, all from one sample in a study of T cell repertoires in cytomegalovirus infection. TCRdb itself ran the reads through MiXCR, one entry per CDR3 protein. Altogether some 450,000 distinct CDR3 sequences are present, 30% to 40% being singletons, with the ten largest covering roughly 15%. Sequenced material: PBMCs. The receptors come from a human donor in good health (CMV status not recorded). Some clones in this sample may be carry-over from other donors' samples. Both conserved end residues are part of each CDR3. Each record gives: clone size, V gene, J gene, D gene, CDR3 protein, CDR3 DNA. D genes are given only for firm matches. Size tells how often a clone was seen (once, few, many) or the class of an expanded clone, and some rows leave it out.

few	TRBV29-1	TRBJ2-1	TRBD2	CSGGGRSYNEQFF	TGCAGCGGGGGGGGACGATCCTACAATGAGCAGTTCTTC
-	TRBV19	TRBJ2-6	TRBD1	CASSIRDRSSGANVLTF	TGTGCCAGTAGTATAAGGGACAGGAGCTCTGGGGCCAACGTCCTGACTTTC
-	TRBV11-2	TRBJ2-5	-	CASSLLREMTTQYF	TGTGCCAGCAGCTTACTCCGGGAGATGACGACCCAGTACTTC
-	TRBV7-8	TRBJ2-3	-	CASSTSRGSGVKDTQYF	TGTGCCAGCAGCACATCAAGGGGGAGCGGGGTTAAAGATACGCAGTATTTT
many	TRBV7-2	TRBJ2-3	-	CASSPTLRTDTQYF	TGTGCCAGCAGCCCTACCCTACGCACAGATACGCAGTATTTT
-	TRBV2	TRBJ2-7	-	CASSVGLNYEQYF	TGTGCCAGCAGTGTGGGACTCAATTACGAGCAGTACTTC
few	TRBV3-1	TRBJ2-5	TRBD2	CASSQERVAGQETQYF	TGTGCCAGCAGCCAAGAGAGGGTAGCGGGCCAAGAGACCCAGTACTTC
-	TRBV2	TRBJ1-2	TRBD1	CAIFRTGFKGGYGYTF	TGTGCCATTTTTAGGACAGGGTTCAAAGGGGGCTATGGCTACACCTTC
once	TRBV7-9	TRBJ1-1	TRBD1	CASSDRDRGGTMNTEAFF	TGTGCCAGCAGCGACCGCGACAGGGGAGGCACTATGAACACTGAAGCTTTCTTT
once	TRBV2	TRBJ1-1	-	CASSREDSEAFF	TGTGCCAGCAGTCGGGAGGACAGTGAAGCTTTCTTT
-	TRBV5-4	TRBJ2-1	TRBD1	CASSFMGQRSYNEQFF	TGTGCCAGCAGCTTTATGGGACAGAGATCCTACAATGAGCAGTTCTTC
many	TRBV7-2	TRBJ2-7	-	CASSPFTGSNYEQYF	TGTGCCAGCAGCCCCTTCACAGGGTCGAACTACGAGCAGTACTTC
many	TRBV5-6	TRBJ1-2	TRBD1	CASLQGNYGYTF	TGTGCCAGCCTACAGGGGAACTATGGCTACACCTTC
-	TRBV7-9	TRBJ2-5	-	CASSSFTVLGETQYF	TGTGCCAGCAGCTCCTTTACAGTGCTCGGGGAGACCCAGTACTTC
few	TRBV6-6	TRBJ1-5	TRBD1	CASSSGQAPGNQPQHF	TGTGCCAGCAGTTCCGGACAGGCCCCTGGGAATCAGCCCCAGCATTTT
few	TRBV5-6	TRBJ1-1	TRBD1	CASSLPGTGGYTEAFF	TGTGCCAGCAGCTTGCCGGGGACAGGCGGATACACTGAAGCTTTCTTT
many	TRBV7-9	TRBJ2-3	-	CASSLAPGGGGRNTDTQYF	TGTGCCAGCAGCTTAGCACCCGGAGGCGGGGGCCGGAACACAGATACGCAGTATTTT
-	TRBV19	TRBJ2-2	TRBD1	CASSMGTGHTGELFF	TGTGCCAGTAGTATGGGGACAGGACACACCGGGGAGCTGTTTTTT
few	TRBV6-2/TRBV6-3	TRBJ2-1	-	CASSKVRSPGEQFF	TGTGCCAGCTCCAAGGTTAGGTCGCCGGGAGAGCAGTTCTTC
-	TRBV4-3	TRBJ1-6	TRBD1	CASSGTGGNSPLHF	TGCGCCAGCAGCGGGACAGGGGGTAATTCACCCCTCCACTTT
few	TRBV7-6	TRBJ2-7	-	CASSQAAGNTYEQYF	TGTGCCAGCAGCCAGGCGGCCGGGAACACCTACGAGCAGTACTTC
-	TRBV11-2	TRBJ1-1	TRBD1	CASSRDSVTEAFF	TGTGCCAGCAGCCGGGACAGTGTCACTGAAGCTTTCTTT
many	TRBV7-2	TRBJ2-2	TRBD2	CASSLVAGVNTGELFF	TGTGCCAGCAGCTTAGTTGCGGGGGTGAACACCGGGGAGCTGTTTTTT
few	TRBV7-2	TRBJ2-7	TRBD2	CASSLRGSGGAGEQYF	TGTGCCAGCAGCTTGAGGGGGAGCGGGGGGGCGGGCGAGCAGTACTTC
many	TRBV7-2	TRBJ2-3	-	CASSPFPSRTDTQYF	TGTGCCAGCAGCCCCTTTCCGAGCAGGACAGATACGCAGTATTTT
few	TRBV7-6	TRBJ2-1	-	CASSLSSNNEQFF	TGTGCCAGCAGCTTGTCATCGAACAATGAGCAGTTCTTC
-	TRBV28	TRBJ1-1	TRBD1	CASSFTGTGVF	TGTGCCAGCAGTTTTACTGGGACAGGGGTTTTT
-	TRBV15	TRBJ1-6	-	CATSRDLLREYSPLHF	TGTGCCACCAGCAGAGATTTGCTAAGGGAATATTCACCCCTCCACTTT
few	TRBV6-5	TRBJ2-3	TRBD2	CASSYTLAGGTDTQYF	TGTGCCAGCAGTTACACCCTAGCGGGGGGCACAGATACGCAGTATTTT
few	TRBV6-1	TRBJ2-7	TRBD2	CASSDPPAGGREPYF	TGTGCCAGCAGTGACCCCCCGGCGGGGGGACGTGAGCCGTACTTC
-	TRBV3-1	TRBJ2-1	TRBD2	CASSSAGLAADYSYNEQFF	TGTGCCAGCAGTTCCGCGGGACTAGCGGCAGATTACTCCTACAATGAGCAGTTCTTC
-	TRBV7-3	TRBJ1-4	-	CASSPTERSTNEKLFF	TGTGCCAGCAGCCCGACCGAAAGGTCCACTAATGAAAAACTGTTTTTT
few	TRBV10-3	TRBJ2-3	TRBD2	CAISDLIAGATGDTQYF	TGTGCCATCAGTGACCTTATAGCGGGGGCAACGGGAGATACGCAGTATTTT
few	TRBV30	TRBJ1-6	-	CAWSPGRHNSPLHF	TGTGCCTGGAGCCCCGGACGGCATAATTCACCCCTCCACTTT
many	TRBV28	TRBJ1-2	-	CASSSGQNGYTF	TGTGCCAGCAGTTCCGGACAGAATGGCTACACCTTC
many	TRBV7-2	TRBJ2-5	TRBD2	CASSSAGGGETQYF	TGTGCCAGCAGCTCCGCGGGGGGAGGTGAGACCCAGTACTTC
-	TRBV6-6	TRBJ2-7	TRBD1	CASTRDRGRDEQYF	TGTGCCAGCACTCGGGACAGGGGGCGGGACGAGCAGTACTTC
few	TRBV5-8	TRBJ1-6	-	CASSLGGLNSPLHF	TGTGCCAGCAGCTTGGGGGGGTTGAATTCACCCCTCCACTTT
-	TRBV4-3	TRBJ1-1	-	CASSRTPGDTEAFF	TGCGCCAGCAGCCGAACCCCGGGAGATACTGAAGCTTTCTTT
-	TRBV20-1	TRBJ2-1	-	CSARELPNEQFF	TGCAGTGCTAGAGAGTTGCCTAATGAGCAGTTCTTC
-	TRBV7-9	TRBJ2-7	TRBD1	CASSLVGQVYEQYF	TGTGCCAGCAGCTTAGTGGGACAGGTCTACGAGCAGTACTTC
-	TRBV5-8	TRBJ2-1	-	CASSLRGGAGNEQFF	TGTGCCAGCAGCCTCCGCGGGGGCGCCGGGAATGAGCAGTTCTTC
many	TRBV7-2	TRBJ1-3	TRBD1	CASSFRQGGYTIYF	TGTGCCAGCAGCTTTAGACAGGGAGGGTACACCATATATTTT
-	TRBV6-6	TRBJ2-6	TRBD2	CASSYGLAGGTGANVLTF	TGTGCCAGCAGTTATGGACTAGCGGGGGGGACTGGGGCCAACGTCCTGACTTTC
many	TRBV28	TRBJ1-1	TRBD1	CASSRFTGGRNTEAFF	TGTGCCAGCAGTCGATTTACAGGGGGTCGGAACACTGAAGCTTTCTTT
few	TRBV7-9	TRBJ1-2	-	CASSAPLGDDYGYTF	TGTGCCAGCAGCGCACCCCTGGGGGACGACTATGGCTACACCTTC
-	TRBV19	TRBJ1-2	-	CASSIGTATGNYGYTF	TGTGCCAGTAGTATAGGGACGGCCACTGGGAACTATGGCTACACCTTC
-	TRBV2	TRBJ2-3	-	CASSDGRPRTDTQYF	TGTGCCAGCAGTGATGGCAGGCCTCGCACAGATACGCAGTATTTT
-	TRBV2	TRBJ1-1	-	CASRLHTLYTEAFF	TGTGCCAGCAGACTACATACACTTTACACTGAAGCTTTCTTT
few	TRBV6-1	TRBJ1-6	-	CASSEAGLYNSPLHF	TGTGCCAGCAGTGAAGCAGGACTGTATAATTCACCCCTCCACTTT
few	TRBV7-9	TRBJ2-1	-	CASTFSPIIDSYNEQFF	TGTGCCAGCACCTTTAGCCCCATCATAGACTCCTACAATGAGCAGTTCTTC
-	TRBV5-6	TRBJ2-1	-	CASSLASGGSSYNEQFF	TGTGCCAGCAGCTTGGCTTCGGGGGGCTCCTCCTACAATGAGCAGTTCTTC
many	TRBV7-6	TRBJ2-4	-	CASSSTPGKNIQYF	TGTGCCAGCAGCTCAACCCCGGGCAAAAACATTCAGTACTTC
-	TRBV13	TRBJ2-5	TRBD2	CASSLGLAGASQETQYF	TGTGCCAGCAGCTTAGGACTAGCGGGGGCTAGCCAAGAGACCCAGTACTTC
-	TRBV6-6	TRBJ1-5	-	CASMGGRVVSGNQPQHF	TGTGCCAGCATGGGGGGCAGGGTGGTAAGTGGCAATCAGCCCCAGCATTTT
-	TRBV10-3	TRBJ1-1	-	CAISEFWERVTEAFF	TGTGCCATCAGTGAGTTTTGGGAGAGGGTCACTGAAGCTTTCTTT
few	TRBV2	TRBJ1-1	-	CASSDESSGVAEAFF	TGTGCCAGCAGTGATGAAAGTTCAGGGGTCGCTGAAGCTTTCTTT
-	TRBV7-6	TRBJ2-2	-	CAIRVRSDYTGELFF	TGTGCCATCAGGGTTCGGTCAGACTACACCGGGGAGCTGTTTTTT
few	TRBV6-1	TRBJ2-6	-	CASSENTGANVLTF	TGTGCCAGCAGTGAAAATACTGGGGCCAACGTCCTGACTTTC